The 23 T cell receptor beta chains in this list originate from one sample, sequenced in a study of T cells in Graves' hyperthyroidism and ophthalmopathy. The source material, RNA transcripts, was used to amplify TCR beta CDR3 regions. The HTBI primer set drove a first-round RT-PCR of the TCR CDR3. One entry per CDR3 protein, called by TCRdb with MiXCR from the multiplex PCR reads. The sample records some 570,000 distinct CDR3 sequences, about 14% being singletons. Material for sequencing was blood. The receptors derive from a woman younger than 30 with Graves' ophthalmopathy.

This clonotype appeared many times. The CDR3 DNA reads TGTGCCAGCAGCCCCGGGACCCTAAATACGCAGTATTTT. As protein: CASSPGTLNTQYF. The rearrangement links TRBV3-1 to TRBJ2-3; perhaps D is TRBD1 or TRBD2 (5 bases each). V was shortened by 4 bases and J by 7 bases, with 12 bases between the two germline ends. In germline, CDR1 is LGHDT, CDR2 YNNKEL (reference sequence). CDR3 length: 13 residues.

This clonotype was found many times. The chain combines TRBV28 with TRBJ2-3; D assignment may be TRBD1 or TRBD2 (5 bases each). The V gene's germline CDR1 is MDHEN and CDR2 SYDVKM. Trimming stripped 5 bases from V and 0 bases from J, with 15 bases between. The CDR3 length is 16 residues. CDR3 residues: CASSLRLGGSTDTQYF. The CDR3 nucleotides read TGTGCCAGCAGTCTCCGCCTTGGGGGAAGCACAGATACGCAGTATTTT.

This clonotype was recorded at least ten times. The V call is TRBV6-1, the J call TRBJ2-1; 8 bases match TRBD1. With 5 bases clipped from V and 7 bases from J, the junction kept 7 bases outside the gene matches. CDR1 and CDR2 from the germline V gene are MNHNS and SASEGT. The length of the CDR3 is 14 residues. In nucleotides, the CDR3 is TGTGCCAGCAGTTATGGACAGGGACCGAATGAGCAGTTCTTC. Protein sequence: CASSYGQGPNEQFF.

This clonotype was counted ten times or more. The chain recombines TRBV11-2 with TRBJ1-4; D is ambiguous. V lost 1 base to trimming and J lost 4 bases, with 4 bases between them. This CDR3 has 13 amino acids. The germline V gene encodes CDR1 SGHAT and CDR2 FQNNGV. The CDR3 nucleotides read TGTGCCAGCAGCTTAGGGGTTAATGAAAAACTGTTTTTT. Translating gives CASSLGVNEKLFF.

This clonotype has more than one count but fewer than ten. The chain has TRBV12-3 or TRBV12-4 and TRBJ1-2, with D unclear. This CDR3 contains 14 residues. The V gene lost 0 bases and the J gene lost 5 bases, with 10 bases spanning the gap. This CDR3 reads CASSLALRLYGYTF. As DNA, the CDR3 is TGTGCCAGCAGTTTAGCGCTGAGATTATATGGCTACACCTTC.

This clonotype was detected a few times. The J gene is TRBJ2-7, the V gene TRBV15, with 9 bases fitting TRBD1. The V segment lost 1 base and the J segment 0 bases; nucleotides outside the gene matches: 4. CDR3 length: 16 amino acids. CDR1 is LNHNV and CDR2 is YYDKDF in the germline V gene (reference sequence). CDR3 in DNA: TGTGCCACCAGCAGAGGGACAGGGGCCCTCTCCTACGAGCAGTACTTC. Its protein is CATSRGTGALSYEQYF.

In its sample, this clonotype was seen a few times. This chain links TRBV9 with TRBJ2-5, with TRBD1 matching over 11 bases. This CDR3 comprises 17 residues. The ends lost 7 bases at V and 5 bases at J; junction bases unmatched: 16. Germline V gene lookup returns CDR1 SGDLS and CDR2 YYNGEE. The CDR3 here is CASSPSTFGQGAETQYF. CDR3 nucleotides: TGTGCCAGCTCACCCAGCACCTTTGGACAGGGGGCCGAGACCCAGTACTTC.

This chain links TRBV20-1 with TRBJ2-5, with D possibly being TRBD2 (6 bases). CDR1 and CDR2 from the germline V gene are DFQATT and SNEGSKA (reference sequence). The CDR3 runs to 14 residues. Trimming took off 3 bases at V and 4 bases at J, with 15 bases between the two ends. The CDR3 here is CSARQLAPPETQYF. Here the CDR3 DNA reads TGCAGTGCTAGGCAACTAGCCCCCCCAGAGACCCAGTACTTC.

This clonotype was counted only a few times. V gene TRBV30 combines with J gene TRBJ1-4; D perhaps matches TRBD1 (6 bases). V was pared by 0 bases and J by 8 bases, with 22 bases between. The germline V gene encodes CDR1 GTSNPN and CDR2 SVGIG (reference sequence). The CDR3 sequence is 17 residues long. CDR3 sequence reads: CAWSVYPGASGWEKLFF. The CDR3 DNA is TGTGCCTGGAGTGTATACCCAGGGGCCTCGGGATGGGAAAAACTGTTTTTT. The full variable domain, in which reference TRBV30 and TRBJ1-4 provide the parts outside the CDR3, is SQTIHQWPATLVQPVGSPLSLECTVEGTSNPNLYWYRQAAGRGLQLLFYSVGIGQISSEVPQNLSASRPQDRQFILSSKKLLLSDSGFYLCAWSVYPGASGWEKLFFGSGTQLSVL.

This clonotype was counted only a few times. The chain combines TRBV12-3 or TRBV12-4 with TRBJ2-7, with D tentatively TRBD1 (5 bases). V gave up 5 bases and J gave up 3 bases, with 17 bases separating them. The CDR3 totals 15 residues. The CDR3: CASSPLQGTVYEQYF. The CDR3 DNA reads TGTGCCAGCAGTCCCCTGCAGGGAACAGTCTACGAGCAGTACTTC.

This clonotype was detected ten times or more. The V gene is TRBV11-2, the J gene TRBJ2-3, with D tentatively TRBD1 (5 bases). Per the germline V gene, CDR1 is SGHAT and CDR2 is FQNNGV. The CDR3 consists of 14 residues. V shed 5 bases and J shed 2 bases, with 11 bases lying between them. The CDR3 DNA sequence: TGTGCCAGCAGCCCGGAGACAGCCACAGATACGCAGTATTTT. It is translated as CASSPETATDTQYF.

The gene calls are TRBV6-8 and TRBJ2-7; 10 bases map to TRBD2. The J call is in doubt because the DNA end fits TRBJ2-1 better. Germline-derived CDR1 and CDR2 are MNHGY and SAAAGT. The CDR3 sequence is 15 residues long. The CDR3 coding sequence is TGTGCCAGCACCAATCCTAGCGGGAGACTCTACGAGCAGTTCTTC. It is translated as CASTNPSGRLYEQFF.

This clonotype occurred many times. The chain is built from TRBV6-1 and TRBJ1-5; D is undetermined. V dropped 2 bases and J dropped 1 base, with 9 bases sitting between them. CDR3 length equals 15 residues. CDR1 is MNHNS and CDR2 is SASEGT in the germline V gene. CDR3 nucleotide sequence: TGTGCCAGCAGTGAAACTGGGAGCAGCAATCAGCCCCAGCATTTT. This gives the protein CASSETGSSNQPQHF.

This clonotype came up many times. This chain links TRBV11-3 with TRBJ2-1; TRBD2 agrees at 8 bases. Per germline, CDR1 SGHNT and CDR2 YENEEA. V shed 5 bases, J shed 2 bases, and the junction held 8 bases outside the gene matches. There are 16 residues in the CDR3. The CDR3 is CASSTDSGVTYNEQFF. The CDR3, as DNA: TGTGCCAGCAGCACCGATAGCGGGGTAACCTACAATGAGCAGTTCTTC.

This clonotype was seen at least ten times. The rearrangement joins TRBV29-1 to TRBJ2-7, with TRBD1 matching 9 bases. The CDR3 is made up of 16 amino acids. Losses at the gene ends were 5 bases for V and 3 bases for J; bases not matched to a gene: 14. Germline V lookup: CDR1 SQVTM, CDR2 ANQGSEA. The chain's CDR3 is CSVSTVQGTGRYEQYF. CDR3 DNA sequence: TGCAGCGTTTCCACCGTCCAGGGGACAGGGCGCTACGAGCAGTACTTC.

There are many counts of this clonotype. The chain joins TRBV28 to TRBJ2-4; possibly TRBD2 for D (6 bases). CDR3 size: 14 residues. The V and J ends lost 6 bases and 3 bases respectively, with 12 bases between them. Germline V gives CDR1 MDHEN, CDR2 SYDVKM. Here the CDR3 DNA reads TGTGCCAGCAGCCACGGGACTTACAAAAACATTCAGTACTTC. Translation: CASSHGTYKNIQYF.

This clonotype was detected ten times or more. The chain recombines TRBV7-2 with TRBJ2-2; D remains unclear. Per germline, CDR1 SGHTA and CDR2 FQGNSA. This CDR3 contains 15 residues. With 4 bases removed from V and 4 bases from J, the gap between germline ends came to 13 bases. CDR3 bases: TGTGCCAGCAGCTCGAGAAAGGCCTTCACCGGGGAGCTGTTTTTT. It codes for CASSSRKAFTGELFF.

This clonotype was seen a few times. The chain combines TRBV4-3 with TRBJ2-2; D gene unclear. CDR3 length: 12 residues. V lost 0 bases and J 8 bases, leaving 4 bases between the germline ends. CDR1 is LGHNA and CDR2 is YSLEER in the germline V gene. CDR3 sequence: CASSQEWGELFF. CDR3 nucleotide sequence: TGCGCCAGCAGCCAAGAGTGGGGGGAGCTGTTTTTT.

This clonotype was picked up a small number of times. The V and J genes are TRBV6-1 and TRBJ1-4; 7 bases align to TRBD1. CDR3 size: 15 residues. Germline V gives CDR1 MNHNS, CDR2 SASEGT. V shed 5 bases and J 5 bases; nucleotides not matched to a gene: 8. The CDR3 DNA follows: TGTGCCAGCAGTCCCGGACAGGCCCGCAATGAAAAACTGTTTTTT. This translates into CASSPGQARNEKLFF.

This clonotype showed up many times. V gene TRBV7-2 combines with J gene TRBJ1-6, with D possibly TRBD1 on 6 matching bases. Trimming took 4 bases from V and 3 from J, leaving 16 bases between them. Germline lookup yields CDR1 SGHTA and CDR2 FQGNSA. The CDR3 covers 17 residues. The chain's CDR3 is CASSSHQQGFYNSPLHF. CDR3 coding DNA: TGTGCCAGCAGCTCGCACCAGCAGGGGTTCTATAATTCACCCCTCCACTTT.

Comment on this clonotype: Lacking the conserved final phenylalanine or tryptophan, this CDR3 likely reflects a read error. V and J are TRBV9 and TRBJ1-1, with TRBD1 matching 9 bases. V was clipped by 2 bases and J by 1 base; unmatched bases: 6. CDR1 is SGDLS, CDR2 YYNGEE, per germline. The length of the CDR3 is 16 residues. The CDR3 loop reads CASSVGTGWWNTEAFL. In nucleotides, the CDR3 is TGTGCCAGCAGCGTTGGGACAGGGTGGTGGAACACTGAAGCTTTCCTT.

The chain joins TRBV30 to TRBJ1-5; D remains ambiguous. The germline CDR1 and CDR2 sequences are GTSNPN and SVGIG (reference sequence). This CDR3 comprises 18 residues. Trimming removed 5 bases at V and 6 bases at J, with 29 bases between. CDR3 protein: CAWASPPGLGGSGQPQHF. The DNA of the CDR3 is TGTGCCTGGGCGAGCCCCCCCGGGCTGGGAGGGTCCGGTCAGCCCCAGCATTTT.

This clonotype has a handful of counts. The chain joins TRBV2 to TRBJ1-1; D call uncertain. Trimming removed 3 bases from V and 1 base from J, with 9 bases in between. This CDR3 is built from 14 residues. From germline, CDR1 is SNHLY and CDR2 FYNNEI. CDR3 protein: CASSDTRGNTEAFF. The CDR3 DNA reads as TGTGCCAGCAGTGATACTCGGGGGAACACTGAAGCTTTCTTT.